A single sample gave rise to the 11 T cell receptor beta chains below, sequenced in a study of human T cells and chemical hapten exposure. TCRdb re-called the RACE reads through MiXCR, storing one row per CDR3 protein. This table has about 62,000 distinct CDR3 sequences, around 6.6% appearing once. The time point here: pre-sensitization, week 0. Noted treatment: therapeutic diphenylcyclopropenone sensitization with weekly scalp DPC. The sequences come from whole blood, collected in connection with sensitization to the hapten diphenylcyclopropenone (DPC). The receptors shown here come from a woman aged 25 to 39 with alopecia areata. Some clones in this sample may be carry-over from other donors' samples.

CDR3 sequence (DNA): TGTGCCAGCAGGGGCCAAGAGACCCAGTACTTC. This translates into CASRGQETQYF. V gene TRBV12-3 or TRBV12-4 combines with J gene TRBJ2-5, with unresolved D. The CDR3 totals 11 residues. Trimming cost V 6 bases and J 1 base, with 3 bases left between them.

The J gene is TRBJ2-3, the V gene TRBV2, with D maybe TRBD1 (5 bases). Per germline, CDR1 SNHLY and CDR2 FYNNEI. The V end lost 6 bases, the J end lost 1 base, and 11 bases lay between the germline ends. CDR3 size: 14 residues. The CDR3 reads CASRTQQGTDTQYF. The CDR3 DNA is TGTGCCAGCAGAACCCAACAGGGCACAGATACGCAGTATTTT.

This clonotype was detected ten times or more. The V call is TRBV5-1, the J call TRBJ2-7; 10 bases match TRBD1. V was clipped by 1 base and J by 3 bases; unmatched bases: 4. CDR3 length: 15 amino acids. Germline CDR1 is SGHRS and CDR2 is YFSETQ. DNA for the CDR3: TGCGCCAGCAGCTTGTATCGGACAGGGGGCTACGAGCAGTACTTC. This sequence encodes CASSLYRTGGYEQYF.

There are many counts of this clonotype. The V gene is TRBV9, the J gene TRBJ2-7, with a weak D call TRBD2 (5 bases). CDR1 is SGDLS and CDR2 is YYNGEE in the germline V gene. The CDR3 sequence is 14 residues long. Trimming pared 0 bases from V and 3 bases from J, leaving 10 bases between. In nucleotides, the CDR3 is TGTGCCAGCAGCGTAGGAGGGTCGGGCTACGAGCAGTACTTC. It translates to CASSVGGSGYEQYF.

There are a few counts of this clonotype. This chain uses TRBV7-2 with TRBJ2-7; D uncertain. V lost 4 bases, J lost 8 bases, and 12 bases lay in between. The V gene's germline CDR1 is SGHTA and CDR2 FQGNSA. The CDR3 has 12 amino acids. The CDR3 DNA reads TGTGCCAGCAGCTCAGGATGGGTAAAGCAGTACTTC. Protein sequence: CASSSGWVKQYF.

This clonotype was observed at least ten times. The rearrangement links TRBV7-3 to TRBJ1-2; no clear D gene. V gave up 2 bases and J gave up 8 bases, with 12 bases separating them. Germline CDR1 is SGHTA and CDR2 is FQGTGA. The CDR3 contains 13 residues. CDR3 amino acids: CASSLDVGRGYTF. The CDR3 coding sequence is TGTGCCAGCAGCTTAGATGTGGGGAGAGGCTACACCTTC.

This clonotype has a handful of counts. J is TRBJ1-2 and V is TRBV7-3; D is ambiguous. V was cut by 3 bases and J by 4 bases, with 21 bases left in between. The germline V gene has CDR1 SGHTA and CDR2 FQGTGA. The CDR3 totals 17 residues. CDR3 bases: TGTGCCAGCAGCTTGAGCGGCAGGAGCGGTATGGGCTATGGCTACACCTTC. Translated: CASSLSGRSGMGYGYTF.

This clonotype was seen only a few times. The chain employs TRBV7-8 and TRBJ1-5; D possibly corresponds to TRBD1 (5 bases). V lost 5 bases, J lost 0 bases, and 14 bases lay in between. CDR3 length: 16 amino acids. Germline V gene sequence: CDR1 SGHVS, CDR2 FQNEAQ. In DNA, the CDR3 is TGTGCCAGCAGCCCCCGGGACGGGCGTAGCAATCAGCCCCAGCATTTT. The encoded protein is CASSPRDGRSNQPQHF.

This clonotype occurred many times. The chain uses TRBV4-1 and TRBJ2-3; TRBD1 matches 7 bases. Germline V gives CDR1 MGHRA, CDR2 YSYEKL. The CDR3 length is 16 residues. After removal of 4 bases from V and 2 bases from J, the junction contained 9 bases not matched to a gene. The CDR3 nucleotides read TGCGCCAGCAGCCGACAGCCGGGACAGCCCACAGATACGCAGTATTTT. This translates into CASSRQPGQPTDTQYF.

This clonotype was found a few times. Mismatch with germline at one junction end may stem from a read error. V is TRBV20-1 and J is TRBJ1-6; no definite D call. The CDR3 covers 14 residues. The V gene's germline CDR1 is DFQATT and CDR2 SNEGSKA (reference sequence). Written as DNA, the CDR3 is TGCAGTGCTAGGGGTGGCGCCTATAATTCACCCCCCCACTTT. This gives the protein CSARGGAYNSPPHF.

This clonotype was seen many times. The CDR3 here is CASGTPSGGEGYTF. The CDR3 region has the DNA TGCGCCAGCGGAACGCCATCGGGGGGCGAGGGCTACACCTTC. The genes are TRBV4-1 and TRBJ1-2; D is perhaps TRBD1 (6 bases). Germline CDR1 is MGHRA and CDR2 is YSYEKL. CDR3 size: 14 residues. Trimming pared 8 bases from V and 8 bases from J, leaving 21 bases between.